This T cell receptor beta chain was recorded in a study of T cell changes during pregnancy in multiple sclerosis. The germline V gene has CDR1 GTSNPN and CDR2 SVGIG (reference sequence). Trimming removed 3 bases from V and 8 bases from J; junction bases left unmatched: 8. The CDR3 is 15 residues long. Profiled with immunoSEQ multiplex PCR; TCRdb holds only in-frame clones, not every one. The sample has 60,000 to 85,000 clones; around 94% are singletons. This TCR was sampled from a female donor with multiple sclerosis, enrolled in a pregnancy study. Sequencing used peripheral blood, obtained in the third trimester of pregnancy. The chain employs TRBV30 and TRBJ1-6; 9 bases are shared with TRBD1. The CDR3 DNA reads as TGTGCCTGGAGGGCTATAACAGGGGGCTATTCACCCCTCCACTTT. Its translation: CAWRAITGGYSPLHF.